The rows below give T cell receptor beta chains drawn from one sample of a study of response to subunit inactivated influenza vaccine. TCRdb reprocessed the RT-PCR reads via MiXCR and lists one record per CDR3 protein. The table records 860,000 or so distinct CDR3 sequences, 20% to 25% of them present only once. The source was PBMCs from blood, collected around 5 days after vaccination. The receptors derive from a man aged 45 to 65 who received an inactivated influenza vaccine. The CDR3 runs from the conserved cysteine through the conserved F or W. The order of the fields is D gene, V gene, J gene, CDR3 protein. A D gene is named only where the DNA matches it firmly.

TRBD2	TRBV7-8	TRBJ2-1	CASGRTRSGNEQFF
.	TRBV19	TRBJ2-7	CASSPGFRGRSMAYEQYF
.	TRBV6-2/TRBV6-3	TRBJ2-7	CASSFDISRSYEQYF
TRBD2	TRBV7-2	TRBJ2-4	CASSLGGLAGAGNIQYF
TRBD1	TRBV20-1	TRBJ2-7	CSADFVGQGPEQYF
.	TRBV6-5	TRBJ2-2	CASSYSVFGTGELFF
TRBD1	TRBV29-1	TRBJ1-4	CSVRRGGNEKLFF
.	TRBV5-6	TRBJ2-2	CASSITLSGELFF
.	TRBV28	TRBJ2-4	CASSPLDSGTTKNIQYF
TRBD2	TRBV6-1	TRBJ2-3	CASRAARGGSTDTQYF
.	TRBV7-2	TRBJ2-3	CASSTERTDTQYF
.	TRBV29-1	TRBJ1-1	CSGGPANTEAFF
.	TRBV12-3/TRBV12-4	TRBJ2-4	CASSFGPQNIQYF
.	TRBV4-3	TRBJ2-6	CASSQELSPGANVLTF
TRBD2	TRBV7-2	TRBJ2-7	CACSVAGGDEQYF
.	TRBV7-9	TRBJ2-2	CASSSTGITGELFF
TRBD1	TRBV7-9	TRBJ2-3	CASSLTGPKRDTQYF
TRBD2	TRBV20-1	TRBJ2-5	CSARVGSGRVRGGETQYF
TRBD1	TRBV20-1	TRBJ2-3	CSARFTGVESTDTQYF
TRBD1	TRBV5-1	TRBJ1-6	CASRRGQGVSSPLHF
.	TRBV7-2	TRBJ1-5	CASSLIIGQPQHF
TRBD1	TRBV7-9	TRBJ2-7	CASSLHTGVSNEQYF
TRBD2	TRBV7-8	TRBJ2-3	CASSLKGPGLAVLGDTQYF
.	TRBV7-2	TRBJ1-6	CASSLVEDNSPLHF
.	TRBV3-1	TRBJ2-5	CASSLLDGGETQYF
.	TRBV10-3	TRBJ2-1	CAISESREQFF
.	TRBV20-1	TRBJ2-1	CSARGTTEQFF
.	TRBV7-3	TRBJ2-7	CASSLSIDTTTKQYF
.	TRBV7-9	TRBJ2-4	CASSLAQGPAKNIQYF
.	TRBV20-1	TRBJ2-3	CSARHTDTQYF
.	TRBV21-1	TRBJ2-7	CASRSKRVSHEQYF
TRBD1	TRBV6-5	TRBJ1-2	CASSYSGTERHF
.	TRBV28	TRBJ2-2	CASSFLSGDTGELFF
.	TRBV4-2	TRBJ1-3	CASRLEPPGGRNTIYF
.	TRBV9	TRBJ2-3	CASSVASPDTQYF
.	TRBV29-1	TRBJ2-3	CSVAGWAIAQYF
.	TRBV18	TRBJ2-7	CASSPRRGGDEQYF
.	TRBV15	TRBJ2-1	CATSPWRTPGNEQFF
TRBD2	TRBV5-1	TRBJ2-7	CASRPAWGLAGTSEQYF
.	TRBV20-1	TRBJ2-7	CSARGLASYEQYF
TRBD2	TRBV20-1	TRBJ2-1	CSASGRGGRNDQFF
.	TRBV20-1	TRBJ1-3	CSARGPPDGNTIYF
.	TRBV4-2	TRBJ2-5	CASSQPGETQYF
.	TRBV3-1	TRBJ1-1	CASSHPLGSYTEAFF
.	TRBV7-8	TRBJ2-3	CASSLRVADTQYF
.	TRBV12-3/TRBV12-4	TRBJ1-5	CASSLIVDHRIGQPQHF
.	TRBV2	TRBJ1-5	CASSGRVSNQPQHF
.	TRBV6-5	TRBJ2-1	CASSNSEGSYNEQFF
.	TRBV7-9	TRBJ2-3	CASRGADRTDTQYF
.	TRBV28	TRBJ2-7	CASSLSGLSAPQGYEQYF
.	TRBV10-3	TRBJ2-6	CAISRISGANVLTF
.	TRBV9	TRBJ1-5	CASSSTGHGNQPQHF
.	TRBV10-3	TRBJ1-5	CAISESFSNQPQHF